One sample yielded the 22 T cell receptor beta chains listed below, sequenced in a study of blood T cells in healthy people across ages. A J-beta primer mix and a sample-barcoded 5' primer were used in a second PCR of roughly 7 to 12 cycles. MiXCR, applied by TCRdb to the 5' RACE reads, yields one record per CDR3 protein. The sample consists of approximately 690,000 distinct CDR3 sequences, less than 45% of them appearing once. Sequencing was carried out using blood. The receptors were sampled from a man aged 80 or over in good health.

V and J are TRBV28 and TRBJ1-1; D is ambiguous. This CDR3 spans 12 amino acids. V was pared by 7 bases and J by 4 bases, with 10 bases between. From germline, CDR1 is MDHEN and CDR2 SYDVKM. The CDR3 region is CASKVGATEAFF. The DNA for the CDR3 is TGTGCCAGCAAAGTCGGAGCCACTGAAGCTTTCTTT.

The table lists this clonotype with a few counts. The genes are TRBV20-1 and TRBJ2-7; 9 positions match TRBD1. This CDR3 has 14 amino acids. V shed 6 bases, J shed 4 bases, and the junction held 10 bases outside the gene matches. The germline gives CDR1 DFQATT, CDR2 SNEGSKA (reference sequence). The CDR3 DNA follows: TGCAGTGCACGGCCGGGACAGGGTGATTACGAGCAGTACTTC. Protein: CSARPGQGDYEQYF.

This clonotype was observed a handful of times. The V gene is TRBV4-3, the J gene TRBJ2-5; 9 bases line up with TRBD2. The CDR3 totals 18 residues. J gave up 1 base and V 2 bases, and 11 bases lay outside the gene matches. CDR1 is LGHNA, CDR2 YSLEER, per germline. The CDR3 here is CASSQFLSAGGPQETQYF. The CDR3 DNA follows: TGCGCCAGCAGCCAATTTCTTTCTGCGGGAGGGCCCCAAGAGACCCAGTACTTC.

This clonotype was recorded a few times. The rearrangement uses TRBV11-2 and TRBJ2-3; D might be TRBD2 (6 bases). V lost 1 base and J 2 bases, leaving 10 bases between the germline ends. CDR3 length: 15 residues. Germline V gene data show CDR1 as SGHAT and CDR2 as FQNNGV. DNA of the CDR3: TGTGCCAGCAGCTTAGGGGACTCATACACAGATACGCAGTATTTT. This codes for CASSLGDSYTDTQYF.

This clonotype came up many times. The rearrangement uses TRBV7-2 and TRBJ2-7; possible D gene TRBD2, 5 bases. The CDR3 is 13 amino acids. CDR1 is SGHTA, CDR2 FQGNSA, per germline. V shed 4 bases and J shed 6 bases, with 13 bases lying between them. The CDR3 loop is CASSSNTGFEQYF. In DNA, the CDR3 is TGTGCCAGCAGCTCTAATACGGGGTTCGAGCAGTACTTC.

A remark on this clonotype: The junction departs from the called germline gene at one end, perhaps through a read error. V and J are TRBV6-1 and TRBJ2-1; perhaps TRBD1 as D (6 bases). Germline V gives CDR1 MNHNS, CDR2 SASEGT. This CDR3 region has 16 residues. CDR3 in amino acids: CVSSELSQGIGNEQFF. CDR3 DNA: TGTGTCAGCAGTGAGTTGTCACAGGGAATTGGGAATGAGCAGTTCTTC.

The table lists this clonotype with a few counts. The V and J genes are TRBV7-2 and TRBJ1-2, with TRBD1 matching 7 bases. Germline-derived CDR1 and CDR2 are SGHTA and FQGNSA. The CDR3 length is 15 residues. V shed 2 bases and J 7 bases; nucleotides not matched to a gene: 10. CDR3 DNA sequence: TGTGCCAGCAGCTTACCCTTTCCACAGGGGTCTGGCTACACCTTC. Its protein is CASSLPFPQGSGYTF.

This sequence joins TRBV20-1 and TRBJ2-4; 9 positions match TRBD1. Germline CDR1 DFQATT, CDR2 SNEGSKA (reference sequence). This CDR3 region has 18 residues. The V segment lost 5 bases and the J segment 2 bases; nucleotides outside the gene matches: 16. The CDR3 reads CSAERPGQGTGPKNIQYF. The CDR3 DNA follows: TGCAGTGCTGAGCGCCCGGGACAGGGTACGGGTCCCAAAAACATTCAGTACTTC.

This chain connects TRBV15 to TRBJ2-5; maybe TRBD2 (5 bases). The CDR3 sequence is 14 residues long. CDR1 and CDR2 from the germline V gene are LNHNV and YYDKDF (reference sequence). V shed 0 bases and J shed 5 bases, with 10 bases lying between them. CDR3 sequence: CATSRDTGMETQYF. The CDR3 DNA sequence: TGTGCCACCAGCAGAGATACGGGAATGGAGACCCAGTACTTC.

This chain links TRBV6-5 with TRBJ1-2; D is perhaps TRBD1 (6 bases). Germline V gene sequence: CDR1 MNHEY, CDR2 SVGAGI. The CDR3 spans 14 residues. Trimming removed 6 bases at V and 0 bases at J, with 11 bases between. CDR3 sequence: CASRPTGPNYGYTF. The CDR3 DNA reads as TGTGCCAGCAGGCCCACAGGGCCTAACTATGGCTACACCTTC.

This clonotype has a single count. V usage is TRBV6-5 and J usage is TRBJ2-1, with 9 nucleotides matching TRBD1. CDR3 size: 15 residues. The germline gives CDR1 MNHEY, CDR2 SVGAGI. Trimming removed 5 bases from V and 8 bases from J; junction bases left unmatched: 10. This chain's CDR3 is CASSHPGQGVYEQFF. In DNA form, the CDR3 reads TGTGCCAGCAGTCACCCGGGACAGGGAGTCTATGAGCAGTTCTTC.

This clonotype showed up just a few times. The chain carries TRBV4-3 and TRBJ2-7; TRBD2 agrees at 7 bases. V trimming: 1 base; J trimming: 4 bases; junction bases outside the gene matches: 7. The CDR3 is made up of 15 amino acids. The germline gives CDR1 LGHNA, CDR2 YSLEER. Written as DNA, the CDR3 is TGCGCCAGCAGCCAAGGTCCTAGCGGTTTGTACGAGCAGTACTTC. It specifies CASSQGPSGLYEQYF.

This clonotype showed up just once. This rearrangement joins TRBV4-1 to TRBJ2-1, with D maybe TRBD2 (6 bases). Matching the DNA end better, TRBJ2-7 makes the J call doubtful. CDR1 MGHRA and CDR2 YSYEKL come from the germline V gene. The CDR3 spans 15 residues. As DNA, the CDR3 is TGCGCCAGCAGCCCGCTCGGGGGTACCTACAATGAGCAGTACTTC. It codes for CASSPLGGTYNEQYF.

The CDR3 nucleotides read TGTGCCAGCAGTTACCCCGGGACAGGGCCCTCCGAGCAGTTCTTC. Protein: CASSYPGTGPSEQFF. The chain has TRBV6-5 and TRBJ2-1; 9 positions agree with TRBD1. J lost 10 bases, V lost 2 bases, and 9 bases had no gene match. The CDR3 totals 15 residues. CDR1 is MNHEY and CDR2 is SVGAGI in the germline V gene.

This chain joins TRBV20-1 and TRBJ2-7; 8 bases are shared with TRBD2. Germline CDR1 is DFQATT and CDR2 is SNEGSKA (reference sequence). CDR3 length equals 14 residues. J was trimmed by 2 bases and V by 3 bases; bases with no gene match: 6. The CDR3 is CSARPGLGTYEQYF. Written as DNA, the CDR3 is TGCAGTGCTAGGCCGGGACTAGGCACCTACGAGCAGTACTTC.

The rearrangement uses TRBV4-2 and TRBJ2-7; 11 nucleotides align to TRBD1. Germline V lookup: CDR1 LGHNA, CDR2 YNFKEQ. This CDR3 has 15 amino acids. J lost 7 bases, V lost 0 bases, and 5 bases had no gene match. CDR3 loop: CASSQDGTGGNEQYF. In DNA, the CDR3 is TGTGCCAGCAGCCAAGATGGGACAGGGGGTAATGAGCAGTACTTC.

This clonotype was observed a handful of times. The chain recombines TRBV6-2 or TRBV6-3 with TRBJ2-5, with 10 bases matching TRBD2. The V segment lost 4 bases and the J segment 11 bases; nucleotides outside the gene matches: 13. The CDR3 runs to 15 residues. From germline, CDR1 is MNHEY and CDR2 SVGEGT. The CDR3 DNA follows: TGTGCCAGCAGTTCCAGCGGGGGGGAGTACAATGAGCAGTACTTC. It codes for CASSSSGGEYNEQYF.

V usage is TRBV4-2 and J usage is TRBJ2-1; possibly TRBD2 for D (7 bases). Trimming stripped 0 bases from V and 7 bases from J, with 19 bases between. This CDR3 region has 17 residues. The germline V gene encodes CDR1 LGHNA and CDR2 YNFKEQ. Here the CDR3 DNA reads TGTGCCAGCAGCCAAGATTTACAGGGATGGGGGGGGAATGAGCAGTTCTTC. The encoded protein is CASSQDLQGWGGNEQFF.

The chain has TRBV2 and TRBJ1-5; 7 bases are a match to TRBD1. Germline CDR1 reads SNHLY; CDR2 reads FYNNEI. The CDR3 loop spans 17 amino acids. With 4 bases clipped from V and 4 bases from J, the junction kept 13 bases outside the gene matches. CDR3 in DNA: TGTGCCAGCAGTGCTCGACAGGGTGTTGACCGAAATCAGCCCCAGCATTTT. It translates to CASSARQGVDRNQPQHF.

The rearrangement uses TRBV28 and TRBJ1-4; perhaps TRBD1 as D (5 bases). Trimming cost V 6 bases and J 8 bases, with 16 bases left between them. Germline lookup yields CDR1 MDHEN and CDR2 SYDVKM. The CDR3 is made up of 14 amino acids. This CDR3 reads CASSPGGWDEKLFF. CDR3 nucleotides: TGTGCCAGCAGCCCTGGGGGGTGGGACGAAAAACTGTTTTTT.

CDR3 sequence reads: CSVTRDSYGELFF. For the CDR3, the DNA is TGCAGCGTGACGCGGGACTCCTACGGGGAGCTGTTTTTT. This sequence joins TRBV29-1 and TRBJ2-2, with D perhaps TRBD2 (6 bases). CDR1 and CDR2 from the germline V gene are SQVTM and ANQGSEA. The germline V and J ends were trimmed by 6 bases and 7 bases, with 15 bases remaining between them. This CDR3 is 13 amino acids long.

This clonotype was detected only a few times. This chain connects TRBV20-1 to TRBJ2-4, with D perhaps matching TRBD1 (6 bases). Looked up from germline, CDR1 is DFQATT and CDR2 is SNEGSKA (reference sequence). The CDR3 has 15 amino acids. The V end lost 6 bases, the J end lost 3 bases, and 18 bases lay between the germline ends. For the CDR3, the DNA is TGCAGTGCCTTAGGGACATTAAACGGCAAAAACATTCAGTACTTC. Its translation: CSALGTLNGKNIQYF.